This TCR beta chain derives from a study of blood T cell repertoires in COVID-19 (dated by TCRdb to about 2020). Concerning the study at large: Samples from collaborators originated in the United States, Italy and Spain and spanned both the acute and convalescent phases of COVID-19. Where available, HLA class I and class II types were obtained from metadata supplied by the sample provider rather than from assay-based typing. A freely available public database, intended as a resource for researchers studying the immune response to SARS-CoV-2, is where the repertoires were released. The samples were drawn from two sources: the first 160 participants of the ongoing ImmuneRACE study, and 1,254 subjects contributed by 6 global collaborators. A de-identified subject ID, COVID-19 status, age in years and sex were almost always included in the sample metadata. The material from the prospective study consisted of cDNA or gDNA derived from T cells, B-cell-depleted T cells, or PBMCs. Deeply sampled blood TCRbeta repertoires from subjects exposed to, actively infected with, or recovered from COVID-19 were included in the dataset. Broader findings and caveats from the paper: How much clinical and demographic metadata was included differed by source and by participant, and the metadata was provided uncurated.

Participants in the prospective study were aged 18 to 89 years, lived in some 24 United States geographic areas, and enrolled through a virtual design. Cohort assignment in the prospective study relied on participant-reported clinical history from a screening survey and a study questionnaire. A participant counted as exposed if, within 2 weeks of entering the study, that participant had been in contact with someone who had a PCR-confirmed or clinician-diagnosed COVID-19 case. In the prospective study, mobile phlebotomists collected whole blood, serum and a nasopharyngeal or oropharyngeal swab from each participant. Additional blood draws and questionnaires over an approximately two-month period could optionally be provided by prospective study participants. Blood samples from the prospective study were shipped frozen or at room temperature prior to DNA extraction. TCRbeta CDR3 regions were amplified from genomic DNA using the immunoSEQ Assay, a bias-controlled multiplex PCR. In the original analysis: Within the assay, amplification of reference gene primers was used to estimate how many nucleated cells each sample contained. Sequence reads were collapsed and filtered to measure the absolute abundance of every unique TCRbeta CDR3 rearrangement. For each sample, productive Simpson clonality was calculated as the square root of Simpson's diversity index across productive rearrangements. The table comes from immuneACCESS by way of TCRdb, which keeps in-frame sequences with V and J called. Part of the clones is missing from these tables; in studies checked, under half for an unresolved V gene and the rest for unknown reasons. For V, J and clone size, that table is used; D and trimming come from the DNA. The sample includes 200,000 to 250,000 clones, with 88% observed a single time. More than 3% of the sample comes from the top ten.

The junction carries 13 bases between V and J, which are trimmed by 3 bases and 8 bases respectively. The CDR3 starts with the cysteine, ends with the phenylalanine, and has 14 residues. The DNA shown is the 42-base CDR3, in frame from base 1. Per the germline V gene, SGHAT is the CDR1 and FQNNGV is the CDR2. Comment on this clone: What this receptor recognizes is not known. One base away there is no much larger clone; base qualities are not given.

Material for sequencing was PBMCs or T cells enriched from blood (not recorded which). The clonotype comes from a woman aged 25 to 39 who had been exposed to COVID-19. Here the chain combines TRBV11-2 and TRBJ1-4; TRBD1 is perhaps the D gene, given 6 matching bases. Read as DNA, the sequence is TGTGCCAGCAGCTTCAGGGGTGTACGGGAAAAACTGTTTTTT. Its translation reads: CASSFRGVREKLFF.